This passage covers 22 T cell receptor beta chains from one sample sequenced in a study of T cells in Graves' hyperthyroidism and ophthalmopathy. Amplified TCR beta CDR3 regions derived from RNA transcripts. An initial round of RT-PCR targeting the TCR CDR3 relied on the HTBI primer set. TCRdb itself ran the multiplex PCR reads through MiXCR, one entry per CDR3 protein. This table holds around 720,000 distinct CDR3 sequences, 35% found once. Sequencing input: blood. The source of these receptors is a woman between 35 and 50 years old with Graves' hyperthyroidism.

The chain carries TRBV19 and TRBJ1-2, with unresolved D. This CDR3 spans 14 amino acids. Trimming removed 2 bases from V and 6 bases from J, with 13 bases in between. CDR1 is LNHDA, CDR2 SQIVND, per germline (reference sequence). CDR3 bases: TGTGCCAGTAGTATAAGTCGAAAGATGGATGGCTACACCTTC. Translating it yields CASSISRKMDGYTF.

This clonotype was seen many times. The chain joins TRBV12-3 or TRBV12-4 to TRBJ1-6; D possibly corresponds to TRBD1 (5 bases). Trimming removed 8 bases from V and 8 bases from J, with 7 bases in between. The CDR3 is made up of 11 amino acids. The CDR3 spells CASGTYSPLHF. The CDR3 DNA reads TGTGCCAGCGGGACCTATTCACCCCTCCACTTT.

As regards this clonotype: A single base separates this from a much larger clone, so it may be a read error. The CDR3 region has the DNA TGTGCCAGCAGAGGTCCGACGGGACAGGGGAATGAAAAACTGTTTTTT. Its protein product is CASRGPTGQGNEKLFF. The chain uses TRBV2 and TRBJ1-4; TRBD1 aligns across 10 bases. CDR3 length: 16 residues. The germline V gene has CDR1 SNHLY and CDR2 FYNNEI. Losses at the gene ends were 6 bases for V and 5 bases for J; bases not matched to a gene: 9.

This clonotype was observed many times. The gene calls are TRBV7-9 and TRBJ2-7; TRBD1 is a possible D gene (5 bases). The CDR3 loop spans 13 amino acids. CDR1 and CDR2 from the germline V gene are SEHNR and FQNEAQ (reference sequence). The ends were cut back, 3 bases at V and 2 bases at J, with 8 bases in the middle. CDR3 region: CASSLGRAYEQYF. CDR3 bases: TGTGCCAGCAGCTTGGGGCGAGCCTACGAGCAGTACTTC.

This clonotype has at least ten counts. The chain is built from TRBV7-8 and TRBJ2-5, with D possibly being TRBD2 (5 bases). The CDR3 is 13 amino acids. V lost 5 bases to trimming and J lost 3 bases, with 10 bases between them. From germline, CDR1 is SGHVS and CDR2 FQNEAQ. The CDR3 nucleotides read TGTGCCAGCAGCCGCCTCGGGAAAGAGACCCAGTACTTC. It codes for CASSRLGKETQYF.

CDR3 sequence (DNA): TGCAGTGCTAGAAATCCAAGGTTTAGCGGTGACTACGAGCAGTACTTC. Translated, it gives CSARNPRFSGDYEQYF. V usage is TRBV20-1 and J usage is TRBJ2-7; a weak D match, TRBD2 (6 bases). The germline gives CDR1 DFQATT, CDR2 SNEGSKA (reference sequence). The CDR3 is made up of 16 amino acids. The ends were cut back, 2 bases at V and 3 bases at J, with 20 bases in the middle.

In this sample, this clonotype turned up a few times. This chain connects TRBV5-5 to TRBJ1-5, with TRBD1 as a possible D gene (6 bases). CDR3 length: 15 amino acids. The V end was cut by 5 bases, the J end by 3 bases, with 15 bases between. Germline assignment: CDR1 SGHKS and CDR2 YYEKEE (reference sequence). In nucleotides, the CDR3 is TGTGCCAGCAGTTTAGGACAGACCTACAATCAGCCCCAGCATTTT. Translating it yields CASSLGQTYNQPQHF.

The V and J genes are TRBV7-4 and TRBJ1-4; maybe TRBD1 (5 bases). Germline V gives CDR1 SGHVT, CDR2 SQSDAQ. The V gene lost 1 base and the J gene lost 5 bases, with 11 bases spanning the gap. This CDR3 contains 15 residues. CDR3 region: CASSLDRMGNEKLFF. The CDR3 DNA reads TGTGCCAGCAGCTTAGACAGGATGGGAAATGAAAAACTGTTTTTT.

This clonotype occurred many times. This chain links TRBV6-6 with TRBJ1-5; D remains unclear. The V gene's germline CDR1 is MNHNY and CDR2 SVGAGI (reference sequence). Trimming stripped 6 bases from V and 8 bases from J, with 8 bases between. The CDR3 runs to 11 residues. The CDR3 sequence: CASSSLEPQHF. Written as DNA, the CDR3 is TGTGCCAGCAGCTCCCTCGAGCCCCAGCATTTT.

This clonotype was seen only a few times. The CDR3 region is CASSQDLNRLNTEAFF. The CDR3 coding sequence is TGCGCCAGCAGCCAAGATCTAAACAGACTCAACACTGAAGCTTTCTTT. The chain couples TRBV4-3 to TRBJ1-1; no clear D. The CDR3 loop spans 16 amino acids. V shed 0 bases and J shed 2 bases, with 13 bases lying between them. Per the germline V gene, CDR1 is LGHNA and CDR2 is YSLEER.

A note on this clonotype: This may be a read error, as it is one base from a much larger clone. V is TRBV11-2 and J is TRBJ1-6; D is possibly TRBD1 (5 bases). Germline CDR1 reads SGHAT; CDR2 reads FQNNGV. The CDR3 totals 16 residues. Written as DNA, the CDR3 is TGTGCCAGCAGCCCAGGGTCTCGGGCGGGTAATCCACCCCTCCACTTT. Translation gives CASSPGSRAGNPPLHF.

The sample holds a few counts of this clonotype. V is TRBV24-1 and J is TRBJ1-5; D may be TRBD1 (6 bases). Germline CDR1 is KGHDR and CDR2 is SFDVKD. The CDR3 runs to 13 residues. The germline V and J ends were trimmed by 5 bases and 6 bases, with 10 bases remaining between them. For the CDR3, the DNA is TGTGCCACCAGTGGAGGGGGGATTCAGCCCCAGCATTTT. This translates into CATSGGGIQPQHF.

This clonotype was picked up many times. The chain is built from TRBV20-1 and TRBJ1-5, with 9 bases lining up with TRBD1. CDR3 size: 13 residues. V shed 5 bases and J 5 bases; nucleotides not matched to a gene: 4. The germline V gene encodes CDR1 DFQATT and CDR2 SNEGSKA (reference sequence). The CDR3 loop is CSAAWTGDQPQHF. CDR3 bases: TGCAGTGCTGCCTGGACAGGGGATCAGCCCCAGCATTTT.

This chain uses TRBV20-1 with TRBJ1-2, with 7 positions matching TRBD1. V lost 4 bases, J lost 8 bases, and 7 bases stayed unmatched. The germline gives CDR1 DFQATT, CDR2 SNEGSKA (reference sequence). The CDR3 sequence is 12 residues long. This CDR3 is CSAIDRVRGYTF. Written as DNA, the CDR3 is TGCAGTGCTATCGACAGGGTGAGAGGCTACACCTTC.

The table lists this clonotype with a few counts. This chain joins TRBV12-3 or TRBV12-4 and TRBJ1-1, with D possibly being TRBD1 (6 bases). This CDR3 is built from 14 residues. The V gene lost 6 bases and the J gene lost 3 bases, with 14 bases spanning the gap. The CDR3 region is CASSNRDKDTEAFF. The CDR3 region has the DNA TGTGCCAGCAGCAACAGGGATAAGGACACTGAAGCTTTCTTT.

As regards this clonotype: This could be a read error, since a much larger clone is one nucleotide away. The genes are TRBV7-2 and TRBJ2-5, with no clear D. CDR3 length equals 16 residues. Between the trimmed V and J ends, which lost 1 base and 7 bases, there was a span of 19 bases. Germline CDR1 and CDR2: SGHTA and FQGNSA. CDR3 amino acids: CASSLDQVAVLGTQYF. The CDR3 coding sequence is TGTGCCAGCAGCTTAGATCAGGTCGCGGTTTTGGGGACCCAGTACTTC. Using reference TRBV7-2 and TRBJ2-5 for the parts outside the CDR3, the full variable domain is GAGVSQSPSNKVTEKGKDVELRCDPISGHTALYWYRQSLGQGLEFLIYFQGNSAPDKSGLPSDRFSAERTGGSVSTLTIQRTQQEDSAVYLCASSLDQVAVLGTQYFGPGTRLLVL.

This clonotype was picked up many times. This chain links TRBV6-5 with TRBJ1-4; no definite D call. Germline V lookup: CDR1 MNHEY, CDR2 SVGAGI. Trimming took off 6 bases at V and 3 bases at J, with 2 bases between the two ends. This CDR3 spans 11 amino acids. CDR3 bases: TGTGCCAGCAGGGCTAATGAAAAACTGTTTTTT. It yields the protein CASRANEKLFF.

The CDR3 sequence: CASKTFAGGKNEQYF. The CDR3 nucleotides are TGTGCCAGCAAAACCTTCGCGGGAGGAAAGAACGAGCAGTACTTC. V usage is TRBV12-3 or TRBV12-4 and J usage is TRBJ2-7, with 8 nucleotides matching TRBD2. V dropped 7 bases and J dropped 5; count of bases not matched to a gene: 13. The CDR3 contains 15 residues.

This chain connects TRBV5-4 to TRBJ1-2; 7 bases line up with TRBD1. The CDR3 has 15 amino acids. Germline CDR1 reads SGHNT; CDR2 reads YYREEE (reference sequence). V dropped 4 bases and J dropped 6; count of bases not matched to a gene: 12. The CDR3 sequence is CASSVRQGMNDGYTF. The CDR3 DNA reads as TGTGCCAGCAGCGTAAGACAGGGAATGAACGATGGCTACACCTTC. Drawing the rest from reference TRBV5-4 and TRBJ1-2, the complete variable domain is ETGVTQSPTHLIKTRGQQVTLRCSSQSGHNTVSWYQQALGQGPQFIFQYYREEENGRGNFPPRFSGLQFPNYSSELNVNALELDDSALYLCASSVRQGMNDGYTFGSGTRLTVV.

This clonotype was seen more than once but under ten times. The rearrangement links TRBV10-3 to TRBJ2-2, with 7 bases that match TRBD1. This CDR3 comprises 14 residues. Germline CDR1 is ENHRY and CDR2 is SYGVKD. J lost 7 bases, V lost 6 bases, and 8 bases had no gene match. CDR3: CAIREIDRDGELFF. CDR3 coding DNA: TGTGCCATCAGGGAGATTGACAGGGACGGGGAGCTGTTTTTT.

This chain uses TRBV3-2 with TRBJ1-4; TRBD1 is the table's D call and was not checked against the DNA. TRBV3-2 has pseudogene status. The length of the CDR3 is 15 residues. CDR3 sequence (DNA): TGTGCCAGCAGCCAATCCGGACCCGGTAATGAAAAACTGTTTTTT. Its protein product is CASSQSGPGNEKLFF.

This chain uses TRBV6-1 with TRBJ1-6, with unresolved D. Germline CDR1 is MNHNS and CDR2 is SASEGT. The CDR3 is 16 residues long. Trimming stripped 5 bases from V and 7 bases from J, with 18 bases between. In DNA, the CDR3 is TGTGCCAGCAGTTCACTCGGTCGGCCGCACAATTCACCCCTCCACTTT. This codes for CASSSLGRPHNSPLHF.